A selection of T cell receptor beta chains follows, all from one sample in a study of shared clonotypes between healthy human individuals. Assay: immunoSEQ multiplex PCR; the TCRdb copy retains only in-frame clones and omits some. The data show roughly 1.4 million clones, 97% to 99% seen once. The specimen sequenced was naive CD4+ T cells sorted from blood. Receptors were obtained from a man aged 25-45 years in good health. Each CDR3 is given with its conserved first and last residue. D genes are given only for firm matches. Clone size is shown for a subset of rows, as once, few, many or a class of expanded clone.

>TRBJ2-1|-|-|TRBV30
TGTGCCTGGCCCCCCCAGTTCTTC
CAWPPQFF
>TRBJ1-5|-|-|TRBV28
TGTGCCAGCAGTCGCGTCGGGGGTGCGGGCAATCAGCCCCAGCATTTT
CASSRVGGAGNQPQHF
>TRBJ2-7|-|once|TRBV5-1
TGCGCCAGCAGCTCCAGCCTAACCTACGAGCAGTACTTC
CASSSSLTYEQYF
>TRBJ1-1|-|once|TRBV7-9
TGTGCCATCAGCGGGGGGCACACTGAAGCTTTCTTT
CAISGGHTEAFF
>TRBJ1-1|-|-|TRBV11-2
TGTGCCAGCAGCTTAGTCCAGGGGACTGAAGCTTTCTTT
CASSLVQGTEAFF
>TRBJ2-2|-|once|TRBV18
TGTGCCAGCTCACCGAACGGGACTCCAGGCGGGGAGCTGTTTTTT
CASSPNGTPGGELFF
>TRBJ2-7|-|-|TRBV5-1
TGCGCCAGCAGCTTAACACCCCTAACCGACCGGAGAGACAAGTGGTACGAGCAGTACTTC
CASSLTPLTDRRDKWYEQYF
>TRBJ2-7|-|-|TRBV7-2
TGTGCCAGCAGCTTATCCCCTTTCTACGAGCAGTACTTC
CASSLSPFYEQYF
>TRBJ2-1|-|-|TRBV6-5
TGTGCCAGCAGTTGGGACGCATACAATGAGCAGTTCTTC
CASSWDAYNEQFF
>TRBJ2-7|TRBD2|-|TRBV18
TGTGCCAGCTCAGTTGGGACTAGCGGGAGTTTCTCCTACGAGCAGTACTTC
CASSVGTSGSFSYEQYF
>TRBJ2-7|-|-|TRBV4-2
TGTGCCAGCAGCCAAGTGTCCGGTCTAACAACCTACGAGCAGTACTTC
CASSQVSGLTTYEQYF
>TRBJ2-3|TRBD2|-|TRBV28
TGTGCCAGCAGCGTCGCGGGAGGGCCCACAGATACGCAGTATTTT
CASSVAGGPTDTQYF
>TRBJ2-1|-|-|TRBV10-3
TGTGCCGTCCACAGGGACAATGAGCAGTTCTTC
CAVHRDNEQFF
>TRBJ2-7|-|-|TRBV7-9
TGTGCCAGCAGCCCGGGACGGTCCTACGAGCAGTACTTC
CASSPGRSYEQYF
>TRBJ2-7|-|-|TRBV6-5
TGTGCCAGCAGTTACTCCACTAGCTCATCCTCCGCCGAGCAGTACTTC
CASSYSTSSSSAEQYF
>TRBJ1-5|-|-|TRBV11-2
TGTGCCAGCAGCTTCTCGCCGGGTCAAGGCAATCAGCCCCAGCATTTT
CASSFSPGQGNQPQHF
>TRBJ1-1|-|-|TRBV5-1
TGCGCCAGCAGCTTGGACGTTGTGACGGGGGACACTGAAGCTTTCTTT
CASSLDVVTGDTEAFF
>TRBJ2-7|-|-|TRBV6-5
TGTGCCAGCAGTTACGCCTCAGGTCCACCGTACGAGCAGTACTTC
CASSYASGPPYEQYF
>TRBJ2-4|TRBD1|-|TRBV7-2
TGTGCCAGCAGTTCGGACAGGGGGCTGATACTAGCCAAAAACATTCAGTACTTC
CASSSDRGLILAKNIQYF
>TRBJ2-1|-|-|TRBV28
TGTGCCAGCAGCCAAAGTCCCTACAATGAGCAGTTCTTC
CASSQSPYNEQFF
>TRBJ2-3|-|-|TRBV10-1
TGCGCCACCGCGGGTCCTAGCACAGATACGCAGTATTTT
CATAGPSTDTQYF
>TRBJ1-1|-|-|TRBV18
TGTGCCAGCTCACCCTTAGGCCGGGGGGACACTGAAGCTTTCTTT
CASSPLGRGDTEAFF
>TRBJ1-4|-|-|TRBV4-3
TGCGCCAGCAGCCAAGGCGAAGGCTATAATGAAAAAAAGGTTTTT
CASSQGEGYNEKKVF
>TRBJ2-7|-|-|TRBV6-5
TGTGCCAGCAGTTCCCCGGGACAAGGATTTTACGAGCAGTACTTC
CASSSPGQGFYEQYF
>TRBJ2-3|-|-|TRBV7-6
TGTGCCAGCAGCCGAACAAGAAGAGGTACCCCAGATACGCAGTATTTT
CASSRTRRGTPDTQYF
>TRBJ1-4|TRBD1|-|TRBV5-1
TGCGCCAGCAGCGACAGGGGGCGCCTTGAAAAACTGTTTTTT
CASSDRGRLEKLFF
>TRBJ2-2|-|-|TRBV11-2
TGTGCCAGCAGCCCCTGGGGAGCGCGAAACACCGGGGAGCTGTTTTTT
CASSPWGARNTGELFF
>TRBJ2-7|TRBD2|-|TRBV6-1
TGTGCCAGCAGTGAGGGACTAGCGGGAGGAACCTACGAGCAGTACTTC
CASSEGLAGGTYEQYF
>TRBJ2-2|-|-|TRBV5-1
TGCGCCAGCAGCTTGGTACCGATGAACACCGGGGAGCTGTTTTTT
CASSLVPMNTGELFF
>TRBJ1-1|-|once|TRBV5-6
TGTGCCAGCAGCTTGGTGGGGAGCGGGGCTGAAGCTTTCTTT
CASSLVGSGAEAFF
>TRBJ2-1|TRBD2|-|TRBV30
TGTGCCTGGAGTTGGGGGACTAGTCTTTACAATGAGCAGTTCTTC
CAWSWGTSLYNEQFF
>TRBJ2-2|TRBD2|-|TRBV5-1
TGCGCCAGCAGCCGCCCATTCCGAGCGGGAGATCGCACCGGGGAGCTGTTTTTT
CASSRPFRAGDRTGELFF
>TRBJ2-3|TRBD2|-|TRBV30
TGTGCCTGGAGTGCGCTCCTGGCGGGGGGGCCAGATACGCAGTATTTT
CAWSALLAGGPDTQYF
>TRBJ2-1|TRBD1|-|TRBV2
TGTGCCAGCAGTGAGGGACAGTATTCGGAGTTCTTC
CASSEGQYSEFF
>TRBJ2-7|-|-|TRBV18
TGTGCCAGCTCACCACCGGCCAACTACGAGCAGTACTTC
CASSPPANYEQYF
>TRBJ2-7|-|-|TRBV7-6
TGTGCCAGCAGCCCCAGGGCTAGGGGCGAGCAGTACTTC
CASSPRARGEQYF
>TRBJ2-3|-|-|TRBV29-1
TGCAGCGTTGTTCAAGCGGTGCACACAGATACGCAGTATTTT
CSVVQAVHTDTQYF
>TRBJ2-2|-|-|TRBV5-6
TGTGCCAGCAGCTTGCGGGCCAACACCGGGGAGCTGTTTTTT
CASSLRANTGELFF
>TRBJ1-1|-|-|TRBV7-2
TGTGCCAGCAGCTCGAGGGGGAACACTGAAGCTTTCTTT
CASSSRGNTEAFF
>TRBJ2-7|TRBD2|-|TRBV7-9
TGTGCCAGCAGCCGGGGGACTAGCGGGAGGACCCGCAACGAGCAGTACTTC
CASSRGTSGRTRNEQYF
>TRBJ2-7|-|-|TRBV9
TGTGCCAGCAGCGTAGGGACCTTAAGCCCCTACGAGCAGTACTTC
CASSVGTLSPYEQYF
>TRBJ2-1|TRBD2|-|TRBV5-4
TGTGCCAGCAGCTTGGGACTAGCGGGCGGATACAATGAGCAGTTCTTC
CASSLGLAGGYNEQFF
>TRBJ2-1|-|-|TRBV12-2
TGTGCAAGTCGCTTAGTTCTGGGCGGGAGGACAGACTACAATGAGCAGTTCTTC
CASRLVLGGRTDYNEQFF
>TRBJ1-4|-|-|TRBV27
TGTGCCAGCAGTCCCACCCCCGGACACCGGAGGGGGGAAAAACTGTTTTTT
CASSPTPGHRRGEKLFF
>TRBJ2-1|-|-|TRBV5-1
TGCGCCAGCAGCTTGGCAGGGTACACCGAGCAGTTCTTC
CASSLAGYTEQFF
>TRBJ2-3|-|-|TRBV2
TGTGCCAGCAGTGCAGGGCCCGATACGCAGTATTTT
CASSAGPDTQYF
>TRBJ2-2|-|-|TRBV11-3
TGTGCCAGCAGCTTTTCTAGGGGCCGTACCACCGGGGAGCTGTTTTTT
CASSFSRGRTTGELFF